This T cell receptor (beta chain) was identified in a study of metastatic and nonmetastatic thyroid tumors. Study-wide results and limits: In blood and tumor, TCR beta diversity was reportedly significantly higher in malignant thyroid tumors than in benign nodules.

CDR1 is MDHEN and CDR2 is SYDVKM in the germline V gene. CDR3 length: 12 amino acids. Trimming took 7 bases from V and 6 from J, leaving 10 bases between them. Using MiXCR, TCRdb re-called clones from the PCR reads. The table includes some 25,000 clones, over 20% detected once. No treatment of any kind had been given to any patient before thyroid surgery. This clone is labeled medium-sized. The antigen is undetermined. The sample consisted of blood. This clonotype originated in a male donor with papillary thyroid cancer or a benign thyroid nodule (not recorded which). Some clones in this sample may be carry-over from other donors' samples. This chain connects TRBV28 to TRBJ1-5; D unresolved. CDR3 sequence reads: CASNPLGQPQHF. In nucleotides, the CDR3 is TGTGCCAGCAATCCACTGGGTCAGCCCCAGCATTTT.